The clone carrying this T cell receptor beta chain was counted a few times. Its antigen is currently unknown. The sample is drawn from a study of cytomegalovirus exposure and HLA in healthy donors. Regarding the study as a whole: It was about 180 TCR beta chains that were listed as cytomegalovirus-associated. In vitro data verified three CMV-associated chains as specific for CMV antigens.

It was healthy bone marrow donors who served as donors. PCR amplification relied on 60 Vbeta primers (plus 13 Jbeta primers). The assay was immunoSEQ multiplex PCR, and TCRdb's table has in-frame clones only and misses some. The profile covers around 94,000 clones, with about three quarters appearing a single time and 4.4% taken by the ten largest. The ends were cut back, 6 bases at V and 5 bases at J, with 20 bases in the middle. Per germline, CDR1 MDHEN and CDR2 SYDVKM. CDR3 length: 16 amino acids. The chain links TRBV28 to TRBJ2-1, with a possible D match to TRBD2 (6 bases). The sample consisted of PBMCs. The clonotype was recovered from a male donor in good health and CMV-seropositive. Written as DNA, the CDR3 is TGTGCCAGCAGCTCGATGCGGGGTGGTGTAAACAATGAGCAGTTCTTC. Its protein is CASSSMRGGVNNEQFF.